The source of this T cell receptor (beta chain) is a study of cytomegalovirus exposure and HLA in healthy donors. Study-level findings and limits: Further analysis, carried out later, found HLA-associated TCR beta chains more clonally expanded than equally common other chains.

Primers for the PCR totalled 60 Vbeta and 13 Jbeta. Profiling relied on immunoSEQ multiplex PCR, and the TCRdb table lists in-frame clones only, not all of them. The sample comprises about 130,000 clones, 80% of which are singletons, and 1% rests with the top ten. Germline CDR1 is SGHRS and CDR2 is YFSETQ. V lost 5 bases and J lost 1; bases outside the gene matches: 13. CDR3 length equals 19 residues. On this clone itself: Its antigen is not identified.

This chain connects TRBV5-1 to TRBJ1-5; 12 bases align to TRBD1. The sequence derives from a man in his forties in good health and CMV-seronegative. Sequencing was done on a sample of PBMCs. CDR3 protein: CASSRTPGQGAASNQPQHF. The DNA for the CDR3 is TGCGCCAGCAGTCGGACTCCGGGACAGGGGGCGGCGAGCAATCAGCCCCAGCATTTT.